This T cell receptor (beta chain) was found in a study of blood T cell repertoires in COVID-19. Study-level information: COVID-19 samples from acute and convalescent phases originated in the United States, Italy and Spain. Nucleic acid was either cDNA or gDNA, and it came from T cells, B-cell-depleted T cells, or PBMCs.

Germline CDR1 reads SNHLY; CDR2 reads FYNNEI. Trimming cost V 6 bases and J 2 bases, with 16 bases left between them. This CDR3 has 16 residues. Original analysis: Counts of nucleated cells, estimated from reference gene primer amplification, were obtained. TCRdb's table, derived via immunoSEQ multiplex PCR, lists solely in-frame clones and lacks some. V and J calls plus clone size are reproduced from that table; the DNA served to infer D and trimming. The sample comprises roughly 170,000 clones, 84% of which are singletons, and around 7% rests with the top ten. The chain is built from TRBV2 and TRBJ2-2; TRBD1 might be the D (6 bases). The TCR comes from a human donor in a cohort sampled during active COVID-19. The sequencing sample was made of peripheral blood. The CDR3 protein is CASSEGVPGNTGELFF. For the CDR3, the DNA is TGTGCCAGCAGCGAGGGGGTGCCAGGTAACACCGGGGAGCTGTTTTTT. Complete variable domain (other parts from reference TRBV2 and TRBJ2-2): EPEVTQTPSHQVTQMGQEVILRCVPISNHLYFYWYRQILGQKVEFLVSFYNNEISEKSEIFDDQFSVERPDGSNFTLKIRSTKLEDSAMYFCASSEGVPGNTGELFFGEGSRLTVL.